This entry concerns a single T cell receptor beta chain. Its antigen remains unknown. Libraries were prepared by immunoSEQ multiplex PCR; TCRdb keeps only in-frame clonotypes and omits some of them. This table has roughly 1,500,000 clones, 98% appearing once. The sample is drawn from a study of shared clonotypes between healthy human individuals. Regarding the study as a whole: It was only blood that was sampled, and tissue repertoires likely differ. Incompleteness in sorted-subset sequencing, despite large depth, was shown by rarefaction.

The V end was cut by 2 bases, the J end by 3 bases, with 8 bases between. Germline lookup yields CDR1 MNHEY and CDR2 SMNVEV (reference sequence). The CDR3 contains 14 residues. Participating donors were healthy, HIV-negative adults free of recent acute infections or vaccinations. The V and J genes are TRBV27 and TRBJ2-1; a possible D gene is TRBD2 (6 bases). Sequencing was performed on naive CD4+ T cells sorted from blood. The subset denotes: CD45RA+ positively selected. The receptor was isolated from a man aged 25 to 40 in good health. The CDR3 sequence: CASSLPGLYNEQFF. In nucleotides, the CDR3 is TGTGCCAGCAGTTTACCGGGACTCTACAATGAGCAGTTCTTC.